These 12 T cell receptor beta chains originate from one sample sequenced in a study of beta chain features in type 1 diabetes. Of the isolated RNA, all was reverse transcribed, and so the sequenced material was expressed TCRB transcripts. Using immunoSEQ multiplex PCR, the repertoire was profiled, and TCRdb retains in-frame clones only, with some absent. Of roughly 250,000 clones in the sample, 9.6% are singletons; the top ten hold just under 0.035%. The sample was naive CD4+ T cells from blood. The receptors stem from a woman between 18 and 30 years old in good health.

This clone has just a few counts. The V call is TRBV5-1, the J call TRBJ2-5; 7 nucleotides line up with TRBD1. Germline V lookup: CDR1 SGHRS, CDR2 YFSETQ. V was pared by 3 bases and J by 5 bases, with 13 bases of the junction left unmatched. CDR3 length: 16 amino acids. The CDR3 bases are TGCGCCAGCAGCTCATTCCAAGGGGGCCTGGGGGAGACCCAGTACTTC. Protein sequence: CASSSFQGGLGETQYF.

This clone was seen a handful of times. The chain has TRBV6-5 and TRBJ2-1, with TRBD2 matching 7 bases. Germline CDR1 reads MNHEY; CDR2 reads SVGAGI. The trim removed 0 bases at V and 2 bases at J, leaving 4 bases unmatched. CDR3 length: 16 residues. Written as DNA, the CDR3 is TGTGCCAGCAGTTACTCGGGAGGGGTCCCCTACAATGAGCAGTTCTTC. This sequence encodes CASSYSGGVPYNEQFF.

The chain combines TRBV15 with TRBJ2-5; the match to TRBD2 covers 7 bases. The CDR3 is 15 amino acids. Trimming took 3 bases from V and 1 from J; bases not matched to a gene: 5. Looked up from germline, CDR1 is LNHNV and CDR2 is YYDKDF (reference sequence). The CDR3, as DNA: TGTGCCACCAGCAGGTTAGCGGGCCGCCAAGAGACCCAGTACTTC. It is translated as CATSRLAGRQETQYF.

A few counts support this clone. CDR3 amino acids: CASSLLNRGNTEAFF. CDR3 nucleotides: TGCGCCAGCAGCTTGTTAAACAGGGGGAACACTGAAGCTTTCTTT. The V gene is TRBV5-1, the J gene TRBJ1-1; 7 nucleotides agree with TRBD1. The germline gives CDR1 SGHRS, CDR2 YFSETQ. There are 15 residues in the CDR3. V shed 1 base and J 1 base; nucleotides not matched to a gene: 4.

This chain connects TRBV6-1 to TRBJ2-3; 7 bases match TRBD1. Trimming removed 10 bases from V and 1 base from J; junction bases left unmatched: 8. The CDR3 spans 14 residues. Germline values: CDR1 MNHNS, CDR2 SASEGT. This CDR3 is CATIKGAGTDTQYF. In DNA, the CDR3 is TGTGCCACGATAAAGGGGGCGGGCACAGATACGCAGTATTTT.

This clone turned up a few times. The chain's CDR3 is CASRLAGGLDTQYF. CDR3 bases: TGTGCCAGCCGACTAGCGGGAGGCCTCGATACGCAGTATTTT. The chain is built from TRBV6-1 and TRBJ2-3, with 13 bases lining up with TRBD2. Germline lookup yields CDR1 MNHNS and CDR2 SASEGT. Trimming at V came to 8 bases and at J to 6 bases, leaving 5 bases not matched to a gene. This CDR3 comprises 14 residues.

This rearrangement joins TRBV30 to TRBJ2-7; D perhaps matches TRBD2 (5 bases). Between the trimmed V and J ends, which lost 5 bases and 4 bases, there was a span of 18 bases. Germline assignment: CDR1 GTSNPN and CDR2 SVGIG (reference sequence). The CDR3 runs to 14 residues. CDR3 loop: CAWRLTGGGYEQYF. Here the CDR3 DNA reads TGTGCCTGGCGACTTACTGGCGGAGGATACGAGCAGTACTTC.

This clone has just a few counts. The chain is built from TRBV19 and TRBJ2-1; 11 bases line up with TRBD2. With 2 bases clipped from V and 7 bases from J, the junction kept 4 bases outside the gene matches. This CDR3 spans 15 amino acids. The germline gives CDR1 LNHDA, CDR2 SQIVND (reference sequence). Here the CDR3 DNA reads TGTGCCAGTAGTATAAGCCCTAGCGGGGGGAATGAGCAGTTCTTC. Translated, it gives CASSISPSGGNEQFF.

This clone was seen only a few times. V gene TRBV29-1 combines with J gene TRBJ2-5, with D hard to call. The last part of the DNA fits TRBJ2-7 better; the J call may be wrong. Germline CDR1 SQVTM, CDR2 ANQGSEA. CDR3 size: 12 residues. The DNA of the CDR3 is TGCAGCGTTGGGCAGGCCTCCTACGAGCAGTACTTC. As protein: CSVGQASYEQYF.

The chain recombines TRBV5-1 with TRBJ2-3; a weak D match, TRBD1 (5 bases). Germline lookup yields CDR1 SGHRS and CDR2 YFSETQ. V lost 4 bases and J lost 0, with 9 bases in between. The CDR3 length is 14 residues. The CDR3, as DNA: TGCGCCAGCAGCCCCAGACAGAGCACAGATACGCAGTATTTT. Residues: CASSPRQSTDTQYF.

The chain combines TRBV11-3 with TRBJ2-2; TRBD1 might be the D (6 bases). CDR1 is SGHNT, CDR2 YENEEA, per germline. CDR3 length: 16 residues. With 5 bases removed from V and 2 bases from J, the gap between germline ends came to 15 bases. CDR3 sequence: CASSLDGTYNTGELFF. The CDR3 nucleotides read TGTGCCAGCAGCCTCGACGGGACATACAACACCGGGGAGCTGTTTTTT.

V is TRBV5-4 and J is TRBJ2-2, with TRBD1 matching 8 bases. This CDR3 has 16 amino acids. The germline V gene encodes CDR1 SGHNT and CDR2 YYREEE (reference sequence). Trimming cost V 5 bases and J 4 bases; bases outside gene matches: 10. The CDR3 region has the DNA TGTGCCAGCAGTAAAGACAGGGGAGTCGGCACCGGGGAGCTGTTTTTT. It is translated as CASSKDRGVGTGELFF.